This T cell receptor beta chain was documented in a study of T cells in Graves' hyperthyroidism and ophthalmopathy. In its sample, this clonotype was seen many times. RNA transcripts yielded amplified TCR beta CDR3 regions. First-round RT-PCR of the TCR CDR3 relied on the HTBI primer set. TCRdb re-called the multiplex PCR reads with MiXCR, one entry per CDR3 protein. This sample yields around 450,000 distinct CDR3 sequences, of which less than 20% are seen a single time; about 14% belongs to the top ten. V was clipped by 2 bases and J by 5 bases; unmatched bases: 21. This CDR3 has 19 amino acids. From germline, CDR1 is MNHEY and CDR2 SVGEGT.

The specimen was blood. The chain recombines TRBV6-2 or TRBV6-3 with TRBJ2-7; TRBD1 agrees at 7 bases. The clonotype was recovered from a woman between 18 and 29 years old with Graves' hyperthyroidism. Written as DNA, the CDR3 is TGTGCCAGCAGTTACGCCCTCCCTATAGTGGGACAGAAGGGGAACGAGCAGTACTTC. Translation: CASSYALPIVGQKGNEQYF.